This record covers a single TCR beta chain. TCRdb's copy holds only in-frame clones and misses some; the assay was immunoSEQ multiplex PCR. This repertoire shows some 190,000 clones, 80% found once; its top ten account for over 13%. This specimen belongs to a study of blood T cell repertoires in COVID-19. V was cut by 2 bases and J by 2 bases, with 10 bases left in between. Germline V lookup: CDR1 MGHDK, CDR2 SYGVNS. The length of the CDR3 is 14 residues. The receptor was isolated from a man aged 55 to 70 who had been exposed to COVID-19. Material: PBMCs or T cells enriched from blood (not recorded which). The V and J genes are TRBV25-1 and TRBJ2-7; possible D gene TRBD2, 5 bases. The CDR3 DNA reads as TGTGCCAGCAGTGAAGGGAGCACCCCCTACGAGCAGTACTTC. It translates to CASSEGSTPYEQYF.